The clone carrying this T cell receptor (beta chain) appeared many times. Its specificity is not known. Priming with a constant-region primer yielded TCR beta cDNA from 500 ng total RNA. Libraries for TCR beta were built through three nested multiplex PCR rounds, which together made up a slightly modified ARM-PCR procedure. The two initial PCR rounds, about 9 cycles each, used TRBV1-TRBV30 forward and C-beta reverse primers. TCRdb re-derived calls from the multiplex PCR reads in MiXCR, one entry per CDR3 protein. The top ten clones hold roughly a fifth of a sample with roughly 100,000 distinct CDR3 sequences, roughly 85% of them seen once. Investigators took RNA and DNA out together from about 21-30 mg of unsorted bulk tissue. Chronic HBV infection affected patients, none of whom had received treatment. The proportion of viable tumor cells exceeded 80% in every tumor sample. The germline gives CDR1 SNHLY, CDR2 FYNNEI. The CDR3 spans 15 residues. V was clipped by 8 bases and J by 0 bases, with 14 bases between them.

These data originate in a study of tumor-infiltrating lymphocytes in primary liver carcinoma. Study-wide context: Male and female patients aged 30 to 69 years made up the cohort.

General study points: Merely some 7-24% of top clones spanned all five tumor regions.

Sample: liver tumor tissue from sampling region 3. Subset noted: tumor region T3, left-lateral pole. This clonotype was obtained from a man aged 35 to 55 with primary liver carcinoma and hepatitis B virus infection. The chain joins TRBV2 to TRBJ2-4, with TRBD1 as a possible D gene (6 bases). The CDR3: CASVRTEIAKNIQYF. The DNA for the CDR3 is TGTGCCAGCGTCAGGACAGAGATAGCCAAAAACATTCAGTACTTC.